The clone carrying this TCR beta chain has only one observation. It may be a read error: a sequence one base away is much more abundant. Other DNA sequences within the sample encode an identical CDR3. This sample was included in a study of PD-L1 blockade in urothelial cancer. The time point: pretreatment peripheral blood. Patients suffered from locally advanced or metastatic urothelial carcinoma. Assay: immunoSEQ multiplex PCR; the TCRdb copy retains only in-frame clones and omits some. The repertoire has 30,000 to 40,000 clones, roughly four fifths of them found once; the top ten carry 6.8%. Specimen: PBMCs, collected around atezolizumab (anti-PD-L1) treatment. The source of this sequence is a man in his 60s with urothelial cancer.

CDR3 sequence reads: CASRSERAGNEKLFF. CDR3 DNA sequence: TGTGCCAGCAGATCCGAGAGAGCGGGCAATGAAAAACTGTTTTTT. The chain combines TRBV6-1 with TRBJ1-4; no definite D call. Trimming took 6 bases from V and 5 from J, leaving 16 bases between them. The CDR3 is 15 residues long. CDR1 is MNHNS and CDR2 is SASEGT in the germline V gene.